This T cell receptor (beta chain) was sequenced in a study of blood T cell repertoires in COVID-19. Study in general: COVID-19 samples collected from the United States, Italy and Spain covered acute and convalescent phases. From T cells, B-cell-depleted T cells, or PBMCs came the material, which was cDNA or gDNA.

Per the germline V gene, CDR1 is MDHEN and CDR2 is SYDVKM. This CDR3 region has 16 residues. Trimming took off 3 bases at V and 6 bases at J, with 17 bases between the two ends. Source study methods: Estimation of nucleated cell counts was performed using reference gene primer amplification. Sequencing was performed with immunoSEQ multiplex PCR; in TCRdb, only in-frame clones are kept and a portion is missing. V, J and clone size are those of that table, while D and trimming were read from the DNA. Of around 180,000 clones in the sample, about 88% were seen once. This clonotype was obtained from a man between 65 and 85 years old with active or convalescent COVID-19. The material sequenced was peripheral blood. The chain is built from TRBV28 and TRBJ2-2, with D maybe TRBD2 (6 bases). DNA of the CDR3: TGTGCCAGCAGTTTGATCGGGTTGCGGGACCCCGGGGAGCTGTTTTTT. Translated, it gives CASSLIGLRDPGELFF.